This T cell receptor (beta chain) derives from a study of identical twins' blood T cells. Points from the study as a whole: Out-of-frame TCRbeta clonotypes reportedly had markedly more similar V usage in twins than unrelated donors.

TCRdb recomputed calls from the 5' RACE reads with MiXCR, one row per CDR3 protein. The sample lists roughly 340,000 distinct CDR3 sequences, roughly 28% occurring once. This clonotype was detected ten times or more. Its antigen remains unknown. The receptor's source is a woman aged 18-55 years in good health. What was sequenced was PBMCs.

In DNA, the CDR3 is TGTGCCACCAGCCCAAGGGTTAACTATGGCTACACCTTC. It specifies CATSPRVNYGYTF. The chain joins TRBV15 to TRBJ1-2; no clear D gene. Germline CDR1 reads LNHNV; CDR2 reads YYDKDF (reference sequence). CDR3 length: 13 amino acids. V was trimmed by 5 bases and J by 1 base, leaving 8 bases between them.